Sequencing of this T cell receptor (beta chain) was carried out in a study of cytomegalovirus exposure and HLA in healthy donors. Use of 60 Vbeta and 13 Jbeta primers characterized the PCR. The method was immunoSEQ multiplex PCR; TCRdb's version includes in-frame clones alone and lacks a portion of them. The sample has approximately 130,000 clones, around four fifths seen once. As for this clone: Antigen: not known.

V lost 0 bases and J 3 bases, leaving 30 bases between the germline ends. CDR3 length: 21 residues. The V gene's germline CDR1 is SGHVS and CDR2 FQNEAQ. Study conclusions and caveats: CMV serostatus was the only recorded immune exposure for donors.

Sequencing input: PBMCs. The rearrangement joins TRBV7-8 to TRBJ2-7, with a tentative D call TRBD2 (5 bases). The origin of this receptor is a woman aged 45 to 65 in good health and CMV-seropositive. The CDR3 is CASSLATIGDVPGGDGYEQYF. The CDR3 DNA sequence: TGTGCCAGCAGCTTAGCAACTATCGGGGATGTCCCGGGCGGAGACGGCTACGAGCAGTACTTC.